These T cell receptor beta chains were read from a single sample in a study of T cell responses to AZD1222 COVID-19 vaccine. TCRdb's copy holds only in-frame clones and misses some; the assay was immunoSEQ multiplex PCR. Of approximately 100,000 clones in the sample, roughly 90% were seen once. The sequences come from peripheral blood, collected on day 0 of AZD1222 vaccination. These receptors came from an adult in good health. The conserved cysteine and the conserved F or W are not part of the CDR3 here.

>TRBJ1-4|TRBV19|13
ASSIRRQLNEKLF
>TRBJ1-1|TRBV4-1|12
ASSQGPMNTEAF
>TRBJ1-2|TRBV7-8|13
ASSLASRAGYGYT
>TRBJ2-1|TRBV19|13
ASSSRGISYNEQF
>TRBJ2-2|TRBV14|15
ASSQPYGLNRTGELF
>TRBJ2-1|TRBV5-1|12
ASSLEGTGNEQF
>TRBJ1-2|TRBV25-1|11
ASSDRGDYGYT
>TRBJ1-4|TRBV3-1/TRBV3-2|13
ASSSYRGRGEKLF
>TRBJ2-3|TRBV4-3|14
ASSQDRGIGADTQY
>TRBJ2-2|TRBV7-3|11
ASRLTGVGELF
>TRBJ2-7|TRBV10-3|13
AISAGTGTAYEQY
>TRBJ2-1|TRBV6-5|12
ASGGGRASNEQF
>TRBJ1-2|TRBV3-1/TRBV3-2|13
ASSQDPGQLYGYT
>TRBJ2-3|TRBV7-9|13
ASSPGQASTDTQY
>TRBJ2-1|TRBV27|14
ASSSLGAGLHNEQF
>TRBJ2-5|TRBV15|13
ATSRQGAMRETQY
>TRBJ1-2|TRBV28|14
ASNPGTRAFNYGYT
>TRBJ2-7|TRBV11-3|11
ASSLDPGGEQY
>TRBJ2-2|TRBV19|12
ASSTGQGARELF
>TRBJ1-2|TRBV6-2/TRBV6-3|14
ASSQEGHHGAYGYT